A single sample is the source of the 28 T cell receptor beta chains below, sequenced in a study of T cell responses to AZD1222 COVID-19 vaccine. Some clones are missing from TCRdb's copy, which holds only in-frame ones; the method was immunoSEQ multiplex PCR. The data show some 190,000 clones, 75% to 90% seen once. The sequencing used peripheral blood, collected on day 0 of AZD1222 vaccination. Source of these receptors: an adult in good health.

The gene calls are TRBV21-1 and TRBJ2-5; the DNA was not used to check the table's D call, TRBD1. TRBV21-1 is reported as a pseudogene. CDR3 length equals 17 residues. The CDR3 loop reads CASSKGGTGSNQETQYF. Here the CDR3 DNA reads TGTGCCAGCAGCAAAGGGGGGACAGGGAGCAACCAAGAGACCCAGTACTTC.

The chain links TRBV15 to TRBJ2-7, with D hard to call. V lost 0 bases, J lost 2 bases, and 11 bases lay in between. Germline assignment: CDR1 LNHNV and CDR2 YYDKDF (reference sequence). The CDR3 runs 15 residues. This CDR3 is CATSRDKGTAYEQYF. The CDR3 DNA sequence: TGTGCCACCAGCAGAGATAAAGGCACAGCCTACGAGCAGTACTTC.

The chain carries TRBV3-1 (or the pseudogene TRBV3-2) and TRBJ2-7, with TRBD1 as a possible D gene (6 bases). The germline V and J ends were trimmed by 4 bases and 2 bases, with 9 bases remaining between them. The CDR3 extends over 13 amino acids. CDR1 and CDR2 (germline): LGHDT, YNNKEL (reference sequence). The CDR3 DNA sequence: TGTGCCAGCAGCCGGGGGCCCACCTACGAGCAGTACGTC. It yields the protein CASSRGPTYEQYV.

CDR3 loop: CASSDRMIGGEGETQYF. CDR3 sequence (DNA): TGTGCCAGCAGTGATCGGATGATAGGGGGCGAGGGGGAGACCCAGTACTTC. The chain links TRBV6-1 to TRBJ2-5; 7 bases are shared with TRBD1. Germline values: CDR1 MNHNS, CDR2 SASEGT. V gave up 3 bases and J gave up 5 bases; unmatched junction bases: 15. The CDR3 runs 17 residues.

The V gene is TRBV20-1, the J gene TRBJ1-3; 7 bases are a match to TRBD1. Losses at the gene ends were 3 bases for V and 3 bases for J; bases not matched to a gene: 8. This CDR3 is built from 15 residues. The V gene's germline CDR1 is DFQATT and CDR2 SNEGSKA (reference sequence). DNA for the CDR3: TGCAGTGCTAGTTCCGGGACAGCCGTTGGAAACACCATATATTTT. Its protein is CSASSGTAVGNTIYF.

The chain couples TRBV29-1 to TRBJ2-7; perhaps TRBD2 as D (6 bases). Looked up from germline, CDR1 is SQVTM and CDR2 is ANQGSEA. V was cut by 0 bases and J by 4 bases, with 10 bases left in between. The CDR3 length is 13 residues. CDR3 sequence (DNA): TGCAGCGTTGAAGATCGCCGGGGGTACGAGCAGTACTTC. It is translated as CSVEDRRGYEQYF.

The CDR3 DNA follows: TGCGCCAGCAGCACCGGAAGGGGACATGGGGCCGGGGAGCTGTTTTTT. Protein product: CASSTGRGHGAGELFF. The J gene is TRBJ2-2, the V gene TRBV5-1; tentatively, D is TRBD1 (6 bases). The CDR3 extends over 16 amino acids. Germline V lookup: CDR1 SGHRS, CDR2 YFSETQ. V was clipped by 4 bases and J by 6 bases, with 19 bases between them.

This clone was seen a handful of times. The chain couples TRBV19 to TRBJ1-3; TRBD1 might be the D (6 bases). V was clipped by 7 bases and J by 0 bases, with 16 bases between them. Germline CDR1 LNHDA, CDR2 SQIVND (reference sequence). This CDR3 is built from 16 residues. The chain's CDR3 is CASNQQGQYSGNTIYF. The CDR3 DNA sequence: TGTGCCAGTAATCAACAGGGCCAATACTCTGGAAACACCATATATTTT.

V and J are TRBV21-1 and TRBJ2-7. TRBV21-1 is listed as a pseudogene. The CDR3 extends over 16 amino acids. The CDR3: CASSKGEGPPHYEQYV. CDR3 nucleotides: TGTGCCAGCAGCAAAGGAGAGGGGCCGCCACACTACGAGCAGTACGTC.

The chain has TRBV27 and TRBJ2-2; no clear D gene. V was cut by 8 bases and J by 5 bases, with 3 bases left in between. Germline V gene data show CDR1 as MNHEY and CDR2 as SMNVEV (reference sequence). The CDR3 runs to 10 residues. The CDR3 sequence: CASRTGELFF. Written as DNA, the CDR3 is TGTGCCAGCCGGACCGGGGAGCTGTTTTTT.

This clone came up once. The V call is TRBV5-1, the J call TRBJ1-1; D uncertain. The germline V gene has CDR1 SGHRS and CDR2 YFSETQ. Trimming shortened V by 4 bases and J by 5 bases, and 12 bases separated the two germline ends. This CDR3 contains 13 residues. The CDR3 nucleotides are TGCGCCAGCAGCGTGTCAGAGGGAACTGAAGCTTTCTTT. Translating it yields CASSVSEGTEAFF. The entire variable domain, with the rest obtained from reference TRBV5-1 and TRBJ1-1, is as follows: KAGVTQTPRYLIKTRGQQVTLSCSPISGHRSVSWYQQTPGQGLQFLFEYFSETQRNKGNFPGRFSGRQFSNSRSEMNVSTLELGDSALYLCASSVSEGTEAFFGQGTRLTVV.

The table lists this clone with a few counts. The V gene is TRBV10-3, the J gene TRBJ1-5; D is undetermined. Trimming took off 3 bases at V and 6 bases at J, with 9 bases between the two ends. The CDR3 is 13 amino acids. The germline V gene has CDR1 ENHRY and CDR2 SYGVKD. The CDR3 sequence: CAISDRPVQPQHF. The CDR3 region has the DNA TGTGCCATCAGTGACAGGCCGGTTCAGCCCCAGCATTTT.

CDR3 DNA: TGTGCGAGTCAGGCGGCAGGGAGGTCAGATACGCAGTATTTT. This sequence encodes CASQAAGRSDTQYF. The chain links TRBV9 to TRBJ2-3, with D tentatively TRBD2 (6 bases). Per germline, CDR1 SGDLS and CDR2 YYNGEE. This CDR3 has 14 amino acids.

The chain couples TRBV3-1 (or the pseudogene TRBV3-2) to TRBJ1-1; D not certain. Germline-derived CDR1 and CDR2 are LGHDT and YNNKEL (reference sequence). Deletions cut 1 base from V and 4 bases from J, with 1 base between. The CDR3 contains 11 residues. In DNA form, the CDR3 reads TGTGCCAGCAGCCAAGCCACTGAAGCTTTCTTT. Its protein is CASSQATEAFF.

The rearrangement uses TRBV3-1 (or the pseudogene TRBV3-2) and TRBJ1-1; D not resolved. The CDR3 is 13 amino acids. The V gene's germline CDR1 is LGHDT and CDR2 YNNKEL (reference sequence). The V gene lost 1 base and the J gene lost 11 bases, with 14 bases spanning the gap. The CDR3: CASSQVGEAEAFF. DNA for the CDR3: TGTGCCAGCAGCCAAGTCGGGGAGGCAGAGGCTTTCTTT.

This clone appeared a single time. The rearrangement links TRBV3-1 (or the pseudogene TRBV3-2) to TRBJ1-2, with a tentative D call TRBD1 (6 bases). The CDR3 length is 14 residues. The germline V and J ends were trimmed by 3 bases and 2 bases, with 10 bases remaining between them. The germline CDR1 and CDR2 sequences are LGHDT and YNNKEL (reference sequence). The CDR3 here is CASSHLDSNYGYTF. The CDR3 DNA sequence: TGTGCCAGCAGCCATTTGGACAGCAACTATGGCTACACCTTC.

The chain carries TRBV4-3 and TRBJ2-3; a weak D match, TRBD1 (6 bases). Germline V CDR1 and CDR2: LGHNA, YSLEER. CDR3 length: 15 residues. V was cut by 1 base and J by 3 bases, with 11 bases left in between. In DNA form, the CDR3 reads TGCGCCAGCAGCCAAGTTGTGGGGGCTACAGATACGCAGTATTTT. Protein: CASSQVVGATDTQYF.

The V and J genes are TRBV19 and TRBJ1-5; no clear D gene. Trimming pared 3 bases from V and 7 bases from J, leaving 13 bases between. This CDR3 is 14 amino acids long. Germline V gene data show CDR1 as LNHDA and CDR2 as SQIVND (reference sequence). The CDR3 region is CASSIRTGGQPQHF. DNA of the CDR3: TGTGCCAGTAGTATTAGGACCGGCGGACAGCCCCAGCATTTT.

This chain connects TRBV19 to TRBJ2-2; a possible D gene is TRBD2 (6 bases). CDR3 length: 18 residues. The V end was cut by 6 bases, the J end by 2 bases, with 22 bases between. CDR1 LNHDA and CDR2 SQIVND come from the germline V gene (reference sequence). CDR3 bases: TGTGCCAGTAGCATCCTGGGCGGGGAACGTGGTAACACCGGGGAGCTGTTTTTT. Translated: CASSILGGERGNTGELFF.

CDR3 DNA: TGTGCCAGCAGTTGGACTAGCGGGGGGACAACAGATACGCAGTATTTT. It translates to CASSWTSGGTTDTQYF. This chain uses TRBV6-6 with TRBJ2-3, with TRBD2 matching 14 bases. The CDR3 is 16 residues long. Germline values: CDR1 MNHNY, CDR2 SVGAGI (reference sequence). The V segment lost 4 bases and the J segment 3 bases; nucleotides outside the gene matches: 3.

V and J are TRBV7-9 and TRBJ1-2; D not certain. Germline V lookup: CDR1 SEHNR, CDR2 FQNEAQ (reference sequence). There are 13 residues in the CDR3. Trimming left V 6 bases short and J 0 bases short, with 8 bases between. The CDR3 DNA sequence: TGTGCCAGCAGGTTCGACACTAACTATGGCTACACCTTC. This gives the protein CASRFDTNYGYTF.

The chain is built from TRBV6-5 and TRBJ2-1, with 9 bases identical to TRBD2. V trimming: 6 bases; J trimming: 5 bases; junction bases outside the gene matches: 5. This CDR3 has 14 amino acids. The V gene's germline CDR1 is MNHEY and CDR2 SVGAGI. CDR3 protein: CASRPGGGDNEQFF. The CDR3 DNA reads TGTGCCAGCAGACCGGGCGGGGGGGACAATGAGCAGTTCTTC.

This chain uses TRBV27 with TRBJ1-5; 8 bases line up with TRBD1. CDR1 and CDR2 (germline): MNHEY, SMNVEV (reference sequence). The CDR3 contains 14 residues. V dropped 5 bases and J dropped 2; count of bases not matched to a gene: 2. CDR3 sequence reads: CASSPGQGNQPQHF. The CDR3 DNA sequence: TGTGCCAGCAGTCCGGGACAGGGCAATCAGCCCCAGCATTTT.

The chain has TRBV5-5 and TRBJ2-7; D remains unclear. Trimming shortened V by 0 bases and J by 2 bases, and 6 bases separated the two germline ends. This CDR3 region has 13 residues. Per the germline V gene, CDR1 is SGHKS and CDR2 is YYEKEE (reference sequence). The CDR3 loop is CASSLDLAYEQYV. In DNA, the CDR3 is TGTGCCAGCAGCTTGGACCTCGCCTACGAGCAGTACGTC.

CDR3 sequence (DNA): TGTGCCAGCAGTTTATTAGCTCAAGAGACCCAGTACTTC. Translated: CASSLLAQETQYF. The V and J genes are TRBV28 and TRBJ2-5; D not certain. The V and J ends lost 1 base and 2 bases respectively, with 5 bases between them. The CDR3 is made up of 13 amino acids. CDR1 MDHEN and CDR2 SYDVKM come from the germline V gene.

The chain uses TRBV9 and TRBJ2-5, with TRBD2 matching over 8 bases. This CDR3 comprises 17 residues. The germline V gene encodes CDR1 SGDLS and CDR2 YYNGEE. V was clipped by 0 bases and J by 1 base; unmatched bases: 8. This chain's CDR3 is CASSVAQFGGGQETQYF. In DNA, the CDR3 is TGTGCCAGCAGCGTAGCTCAGTTCGGGGGGGGCCAAGAGACCCAGTACTTC. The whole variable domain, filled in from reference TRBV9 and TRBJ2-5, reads DSGVTQTPKHLITATGQRVTLRCSPRSGDLSVYWYQQSLDQGLQFLIQYYNGEERAKGNILERFSAQQFPDLHSELNLSSLELGDSALYFCASSVAQFGGGQETQYFGPGTRLLVL.

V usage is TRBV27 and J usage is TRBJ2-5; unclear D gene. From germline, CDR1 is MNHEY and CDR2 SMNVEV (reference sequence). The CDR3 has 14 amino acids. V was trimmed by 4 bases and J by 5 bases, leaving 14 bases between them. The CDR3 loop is CASSSAQATETQYF. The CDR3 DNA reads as TGTGCCAGCAGTTCGGCCCAAGCGACTGAGACCCAGTACTTC.

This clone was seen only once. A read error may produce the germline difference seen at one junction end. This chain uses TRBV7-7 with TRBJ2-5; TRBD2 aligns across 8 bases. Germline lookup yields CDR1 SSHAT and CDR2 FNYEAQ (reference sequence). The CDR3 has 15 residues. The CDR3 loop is CASSPDLAGGETQYF. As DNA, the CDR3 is TGTGCTAGCAGCCCCGATCTGGCGGGGGGCGAGACCCAGTACTTC.